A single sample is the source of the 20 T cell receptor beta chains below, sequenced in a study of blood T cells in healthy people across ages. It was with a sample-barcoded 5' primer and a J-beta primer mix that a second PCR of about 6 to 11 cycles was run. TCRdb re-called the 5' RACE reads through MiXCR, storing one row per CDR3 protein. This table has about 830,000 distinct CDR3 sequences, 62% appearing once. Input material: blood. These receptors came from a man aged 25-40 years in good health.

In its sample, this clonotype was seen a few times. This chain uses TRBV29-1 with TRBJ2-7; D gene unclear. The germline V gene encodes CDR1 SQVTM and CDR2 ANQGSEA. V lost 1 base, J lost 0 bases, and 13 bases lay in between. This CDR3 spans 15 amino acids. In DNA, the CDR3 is TGCAGCGTTGAAGTGGCAGGACGGAGCTCCTACGAGCAGTACTTC. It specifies CSVEVAGRSSYEQYF.

The CDR3 DNA is TGTGCCAGCAGCTTAAATACGCTTGATGAAAAACTGTTTTTT. This sequence encodes CASSLNTLDEKLFF. V gene TRBV7-9 combines with J gene TRBJ1-4; D remains unclear. Trimming left V 2 bases short and J 6 bases short, with 10 bases between. Germline-derived CDR1 and CDR2 are SEHNR and FQNEAQ (reference sequence). The CDR3 is made up of 14 amino acids.

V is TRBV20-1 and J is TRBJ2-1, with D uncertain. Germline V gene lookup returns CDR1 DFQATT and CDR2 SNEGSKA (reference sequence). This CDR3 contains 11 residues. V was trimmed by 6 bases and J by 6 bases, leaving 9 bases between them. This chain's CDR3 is CSAVEANEQFF. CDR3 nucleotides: TGCAGTGCCGTTGAAGCCAATGAGCAGTTCTTC.

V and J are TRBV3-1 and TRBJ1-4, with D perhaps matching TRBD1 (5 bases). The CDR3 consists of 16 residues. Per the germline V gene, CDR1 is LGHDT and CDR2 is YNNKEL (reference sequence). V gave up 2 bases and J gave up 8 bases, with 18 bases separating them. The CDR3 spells CASSQRTGTGEEKLFF. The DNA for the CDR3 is TGTGCCAGCAGCCAAAGAACCGGGACCGGGGAGGAAAAACTGTTTTTT.

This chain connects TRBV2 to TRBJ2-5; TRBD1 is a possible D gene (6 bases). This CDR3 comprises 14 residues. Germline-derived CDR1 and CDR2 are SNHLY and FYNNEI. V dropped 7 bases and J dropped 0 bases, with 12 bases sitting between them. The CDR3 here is CASTKGEYQETQYF. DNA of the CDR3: TGTGCCAGCACCAAGGGGGAGTACCAAGAGACCCAGTACTTC.

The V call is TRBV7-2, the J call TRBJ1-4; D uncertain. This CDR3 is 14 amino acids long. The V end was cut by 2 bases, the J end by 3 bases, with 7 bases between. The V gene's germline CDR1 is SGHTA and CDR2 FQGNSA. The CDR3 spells CASSLYGSNEKLFF. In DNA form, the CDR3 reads TGTGCCAGCAGCTTATACGGGTCTAATGAAAAACTGTTTTTT.

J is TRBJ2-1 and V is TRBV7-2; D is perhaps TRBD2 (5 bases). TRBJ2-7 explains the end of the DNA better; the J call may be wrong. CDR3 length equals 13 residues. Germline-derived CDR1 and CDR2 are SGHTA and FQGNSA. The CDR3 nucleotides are TGTGCCAGCAGCTTCGGGGTCTACAATGAGCAGTACTTC. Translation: CASSFGVYNEQYF.

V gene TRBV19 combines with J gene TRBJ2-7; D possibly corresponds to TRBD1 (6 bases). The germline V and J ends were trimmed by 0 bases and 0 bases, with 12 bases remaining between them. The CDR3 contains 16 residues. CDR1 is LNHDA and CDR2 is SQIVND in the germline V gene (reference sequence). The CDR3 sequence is CASSIDFGGFSYEQYF. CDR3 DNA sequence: TGTGCCAGTAGTATAGATTTTGGGGGCTTCTCCTACGAGCAGTACTTC. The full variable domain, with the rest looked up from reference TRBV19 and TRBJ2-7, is DGGITQSPKYLFRKEGQNVTLSCEQNLNHDAMYWYRQDPGQGLRLIYYSQIVNDFQKGDIAEGYSVSREKKESFPLTVTSAQKNPTAFYLCASSIDFGGFSYEQYFGPGTRLTVT.

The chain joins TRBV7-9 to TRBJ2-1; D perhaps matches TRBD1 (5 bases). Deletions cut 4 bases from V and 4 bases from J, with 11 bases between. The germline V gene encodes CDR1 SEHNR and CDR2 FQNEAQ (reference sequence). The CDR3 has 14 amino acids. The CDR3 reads CASSSTATYNEQFF. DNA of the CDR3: TGTGCCAGCAGCTCGACAGCTACTTACAATGAGCAGTTCTTC.

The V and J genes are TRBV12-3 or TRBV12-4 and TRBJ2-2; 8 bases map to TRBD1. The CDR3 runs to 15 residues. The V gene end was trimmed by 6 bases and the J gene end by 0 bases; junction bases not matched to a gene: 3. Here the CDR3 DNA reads TGTGCCAGCAGATTGACAGGGGCGAACACCGGGGAGCTGTTTTTT. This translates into CASRLTGANTGELFF.

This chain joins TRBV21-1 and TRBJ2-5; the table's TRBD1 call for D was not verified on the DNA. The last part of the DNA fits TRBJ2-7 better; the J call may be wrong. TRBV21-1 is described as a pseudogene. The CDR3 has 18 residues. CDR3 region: CASSKGNVRGQRLCEQYF. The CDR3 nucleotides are TGTGCCAGCAGCAAAGGAAACGTCAGGGGGCAACGATTATGCGAGCAGTACTTC.

CDR3: CSGLRRGDRSPSNEQFF. The CDR3, as DNA: TGCAGTGGTTTGAGGAGGGGCGACCGGTCCCCTTCCAATGAGCAGTTCTTC. This chain uses TRBV20-1 with TRBJ2-1; the D gene is possibly TRBD2 (6 bases). V shed 7 bases and J shed 6 bases, with 28 bases lying between them. Germline V CDR1 and CDR2: DFQATT, SNEGSKA (reference sequence). The CDR3 is 17 residues long.

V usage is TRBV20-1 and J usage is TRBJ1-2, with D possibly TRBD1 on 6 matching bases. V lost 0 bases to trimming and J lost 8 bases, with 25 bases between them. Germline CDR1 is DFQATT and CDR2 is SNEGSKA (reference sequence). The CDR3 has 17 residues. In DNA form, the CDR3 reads TGCAGTGCTAGAGATAGGTCCAGGGGCGGAGGTGCTTGGGGCTACACCTTC. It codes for CSARDRSRGGGAWGYTF.

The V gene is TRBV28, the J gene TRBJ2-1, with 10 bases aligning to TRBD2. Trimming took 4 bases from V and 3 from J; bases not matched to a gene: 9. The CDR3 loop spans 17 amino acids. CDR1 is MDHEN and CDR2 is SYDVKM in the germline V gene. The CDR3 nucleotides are TGTGCCAGCAGTTCGGGTTTGGTAGCGGGGGGCTACAATGAGCAGTTCTTC. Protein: CASSSGLVAGGYNEQFF.

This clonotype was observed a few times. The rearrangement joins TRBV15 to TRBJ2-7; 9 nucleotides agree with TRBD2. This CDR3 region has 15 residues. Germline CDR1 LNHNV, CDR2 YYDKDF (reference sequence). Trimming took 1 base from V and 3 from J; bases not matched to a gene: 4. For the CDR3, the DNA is TGTGCCACCAGCAGAGGTAGCGGGGGCAGCTACGAGCAGTACTTC. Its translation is CATSRGSGGSYEQYF.

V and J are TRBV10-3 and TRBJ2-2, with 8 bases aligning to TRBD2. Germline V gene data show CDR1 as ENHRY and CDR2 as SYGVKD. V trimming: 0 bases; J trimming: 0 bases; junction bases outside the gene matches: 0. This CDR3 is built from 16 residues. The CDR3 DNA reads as TGTGCCATCAGTGAGTCGCGGGGGGCGAACACCGGGGAGCTGTTTTTT. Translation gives CAISESRGANTGELFF.

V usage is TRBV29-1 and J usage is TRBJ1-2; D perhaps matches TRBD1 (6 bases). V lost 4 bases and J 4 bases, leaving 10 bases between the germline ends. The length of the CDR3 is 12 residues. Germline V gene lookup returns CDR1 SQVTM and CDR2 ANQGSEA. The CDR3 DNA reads TGCAGCGTTGCCGGGACAACCTATGGCTACACCTTC. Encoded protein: CSVAGTTYGYTF.

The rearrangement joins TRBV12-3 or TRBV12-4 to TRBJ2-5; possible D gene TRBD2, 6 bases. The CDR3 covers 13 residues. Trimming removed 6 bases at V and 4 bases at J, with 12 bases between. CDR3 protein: CASRLTSRETQYF. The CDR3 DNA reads TGTGCCAGCAGGTTGACTAGTCGAGAGACCCAGTACTTC.

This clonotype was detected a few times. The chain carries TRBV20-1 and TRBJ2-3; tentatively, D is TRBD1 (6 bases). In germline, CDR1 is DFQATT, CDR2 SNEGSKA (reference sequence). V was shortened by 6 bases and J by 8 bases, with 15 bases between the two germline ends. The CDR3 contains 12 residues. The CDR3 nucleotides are TGCAGTGCCCGGACCCCACAGGGTACGCAGTATTTT. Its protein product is CSARTPQGTQYF.

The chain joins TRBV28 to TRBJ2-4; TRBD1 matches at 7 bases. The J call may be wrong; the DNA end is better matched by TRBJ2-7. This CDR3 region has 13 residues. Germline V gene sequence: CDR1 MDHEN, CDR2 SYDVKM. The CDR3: CASLPGGYNEQYF. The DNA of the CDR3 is TGTGCCAGCCTACCAGGGGGATATAACGAGCAGTACTTC.